This T cell receptor (beta chain) was observed in a study of T-cell memory formation after mild COVID-19. Study background: TCR clusters were mostly confined to one donor each.

This clonotype was seen at least ten times. Germline assignment: CDR1 LGHNA and CDR2 YSLEER. The CDR3 runs 15 residues. With V trimmed by 0 bases and J by 4 bases, 6 bases remained unmatched. Constant-segment primers served in 5'RACE that generated TCR alpha and TCR beta cDNA libraries bearing sample barcodes and UMIs. TCRdb redid the calling of the 5' RACE reads with MiXCR, one entry per CDR3 protein. The data contain about 260,000 distinct CDR3 sequences, roughly 8.2% of them singletons. Sequences were obtained from PBMCs or a T cell subset sorted from them (not recorded which). This receptor was identified in a man aged 18-30 years who had mild COVID-19 (a few samples of this study predate the infection). Cell type and time point are not known. V and J are TRBV4-3 and TRBJ2-7; 7 nucleotides line up with TRBD1. CDR3 loop: CASSQDRQGVYEQYF. CDR3 DNA: TGCGCCAGCAGCCAAGATAGACAGGGAGTTTACGAGCAGTACTTC.